This T cell receptor beta chain was sequenced for a study of blood T cell repertoires in COVID-19 (dated by TCRdb to about 2020). Study-wide context: Samples covering the acute and convalescent phases of COVID-19 were provided by collaborators in the United States, Italy and Spain. The prospective study material was composed of cDNA or gDNA derived from T cells, B-cell-depleted T cells, or PBMCs. The dataset comprised deeply sampled blood TCRbeta repertoires from subjects exposed to, actively infected with, or recovered from COVID-19. The repertoires were made available in a free public database intended to serve as a resource for research on the immune response to SARS-CoV-2. The samples were drawn from two sources: the first 160 participants of the ongoing ImmuneRACE study, and over 950 subjects contributed by 6 global collaborators. Sample metadata almost always included a de-identified subject ID, COVID-19 status, age in years and sex. HLA class I and class II types, where available, came from metadata supplied by the sample provider rather than from assay-based typing. What the research found in general, with its limitations: Clinical and demographic metadata were provided uncurated, with the amount varying by source and participant.

TCRbeta CDR3 regions were amplified from genomic DNA by means of the immunoSEQ Assay, a bias-controlled multiplex PCR. As for the authors' bioinformatics: Nucleated cell counts per sample were estimated from amplification of reference gene primers within the assay. To quantify the absolute abundance of each unique TCRbeta CDR3 rearrangement, sequence reads were collapsed and filtered. For each sample, productive Simpson clonality was calculated as the square root of Simpson's diversity index across productive rearrangements. In TCRdb, the immuneACCESS table is reduced to in-frame sequences with V and J assigned. These tables do not hold every clone; where another copy was compared, an unresolved V gene accounts for under half, and the others remain unexplained. The D gene and trimming were derived from the DNA, and the V and J assignments and clone size from that table. A total of 60,000 to 70,000 clones appear in this sample, 80% to 90% of them only once. Almost 1.5% of the sample goes to the ten largest clones.

The collaborating institutions used their own protocols to collect whole blood in K2EDTA tubes. Collaborator samples were shipped for TCRbeta analysis as frozen whole blood, isolated PBMCs, or DNA extracted from either sample type. Remarks on this clone: Its antigen remains undetermined. Base qualities are not recorded, but no much larger clone differs from it by a single base.

The CDR3, from cysteine to phenylalanine, totals 16 residues. Only the CDR3 part of the read is kept: 48 bases, read in frame from the first base. V loses 4 bases of germline sequence and J loses 4 bases, and the interval between the two ends is 19 bases. For CDR1 and CDR2, the germline V gene lists SGHDN and FVKESK. The specimen sequenced was peripheral blood. The rearrangement combines TRBV14 with TRBJ1-1; no confident D gene assignment can be made. The sequence derives from a woman aged 55-70 years with acute or convalescent COVID-19. The DNA sequence reads TGTGCCAGCAGCCGTCGCGCGGCGGGAGTCTTCACTGAAGCTTTCTTT. The translation is CASSRRAAGVFTEAFF.